Shown below are 18 T cell receptor beta chains from a single sample sequenced in a study of glioma-infiltrating T cells after dendritic cell vaccination. Described time point: after dendritic cell vaccination, including at tumor progression/relapse. Profiling relied on immunoSEQ multiplex PCR, and the TCRdb table lists in-frame clones only, not all of them. The sample lists 60,000 or so clones; approximately 86% were seen once. Sequenced material: blood, taken after dendritic cell vaccination. The receptors originated from a human donor with glioblastoma.

The chain uses TRBV12-5 and TRBJ2-5; 8 nucleotides match TRBD1. In germline, CDR1 is LGHNT, CDR2 FRNRAP. The CDR3 spans 15 residues. V lost 2 bases and J lost 4; bases outside the gene matches: 6. As DNA, the CDR3 is TGTGCTAGTGGTTTGCTATTACAGGGGGGAGAGACCCAGTACTTC. This translates into CASGLLLQGGETQYF.

The chain links TRBV27 to TRBJ1-6; D call uncertain. In germline, CDR1 is MNHEY, CDR2 SMNVEV (reference sequence). V was shortened by 2 bases and J by 10 bases, with 21 bases between the two germline ends. The CDR3 is made up of 17 amino acids. The CDR3 protein is CASSLSPGIPLNSPLHF. CDR3 in DNA: TGTGCCAGCAGTTTAAGTCCCGGTATACCCCTTAACTCACCCCTCCACTTT.

This clone has only a few counts. V gene TRBV19 combines with J gene TRBJ2-3; D uncertain. Per germline, CDR1 LNHDA and CDR2 SQIVND (reference sequence). This CDR3 contains 13 residues. V lost 6 bases to trimming and J lost 4 bases, with 11 bases between them. CDR3 in DNA: TGTGCCAGTAGGCCCGCGGCAGCAGATACGCAGTATTTT. Protein: CASRPAAADTQYF.

This chain links TRBV27 with TRBJ2-1; TRBD1 agrees at 11 bases. Germline assignment: CDR1 MNHEY and CDR2 SMNVEV (reference sequence). The junction had 13 bases not matched to a gene; V was cut back by 6 bases and J by 9 bases. This CDR3 region has 16 residues. This chain's CDR3 is CASSLKGTGGLSEQFF. The CDR3 nucleotides read TGTGCCAGCAGCTTAAAAGGGACAGGGGGTTTGAGTGAGCAGTTCTTC.

The chain is built from TRBV4-1 and TRBJ1-5; 10 nucleotides match TRBD1. The CDR3 covers 16 residues. From germline, CDR1 is MGHRA and CDR2 YSYEKL. Unmatched junction bases numbered 3, after V lost 4 bases and J lost 0 bases. The CDR3 coding sequence is TGCGCCAGCAGCCGCCGACAGGGGGCTAGCAATCAGCCCCAGCATTTT. Translation: CASSRRQGASNQPQHF.

The chain joins TRBV25-1 to TRBJ2-3; 9 nucleotides align to TRBD2. The V gene end was trimmed by 6 bases and the J gene end by 5 bases; junction bases not matched to a gene: 6. The CDR3 spans 14 residues. CDR1 is MGHDK, CDR2 SYGVNS, per germline. CDR3 sequence (DNA): TGTGCCAGCAGGGTAGCGGGGGAGGGAGATACGCAGTATTTT. The encoded protein is CASRVAGEGDTQYF. The full variable domain, rest sourced from reference TRBV25-1 and TRBJ2-3, is EADIYQTPRYLVIGTGKKITLECSQTMGHDKMYWYQQDPGMELHLIHYSYGVNSTEKGDLSSESTVSRIRTEHFPLTLESARPSHTSQYLCASRVAGEGDTQYFGPGTRLTVL.

The chain links TRBV6-1 to TRBJ1-2; weak D call: TRBD1 (5 bases). This CDR3 has 14 residues. Looked up from germline, CDR1 is MNHNS and CDR2 is SASEGT. Trimming cost V 1 base and J 4 bases, with 10 bases left between them. Here the CDR3 DNA reads TGTGCCAGCAGTGAAGGGGGGGGTGTCTATGGCTACACCTTC. Residues: CASSEGGGVYGYTF.

The chain has TRBV4-2 and TRBJ2-5, with D perhaps matching TRBD2 (7 bases). This CDR3 spans 18 amino acids. Trimming pared 0 bases from V and 4 bases from J, leaving 21 bases between. CDR1 LGHNA and CDR2 YNFKEQ come from the germline V gene. CDR3 in amino acids: CASSQEGSAGALPETQYF. The CDR3 coding sequence is TGTGCCAGCAGCCAAGAGGGAAGCGCGGGGGCCCTACCAGAGACCCAGTACTTC.

The chain uses TRBV5-6 and TRBJ1-1; D uncertain. Trimming removed 0 bases from V and 10 bases from J, with 13 bases in between. The germline gives CDR1 SGHDT, CDR2 YYEEEE. The CDR3 spans 13 residues. The CDR3 region is CASSLVQNKGAFF. DNA for the CDR3: TGTGCCAGCAGCTTGGTACAGAATAAAGGAGCTTTCTTT.

The rearrangement joins TRBV14 to TRBJ2-3; 7 bases agree with TRBD2. This CDR3 contains 14 residues. CDR1 is SGHDN, CDR2 FVKESK, per germline. With V trimmed by 6 bases and J by 2 bases, 5 bases remained unmatched. The CDR3 DNA is TGTGCCAGCAGGCGGGGGAGCTTCACAGATACGCAGTATTTT. Amino acids: CASRRGSFTDTQYF.

The chain joins TRBV6-1 to TRBJ1-4; tentative D call: TRBD1 (5 bases). Trimming cost V 6 bases and J 5 bases, with 16 bases left between them. Germline values: CDR1 MNHNS, CDR2 SASEGT. CDR3 length: 15 residues. The CDR3 protein is CASREQGVWNEKLFF. Written as DNA, the CDR3 is TGTGCCAGCAGAGAACAAGGGGTGTGGAATGAAAAACTGTTTTTT.

This clone has more than one count but fewer than ten. V gene TRBV27 combines with J gene TRBJ1-6; 9 bases are shared with TRBD1. The germline gives CDR1 MNHEY, CDR2 SMNVEV (reference sequence). Trimming cost V 2 bases and J 13 bases; bases outside gene matches: 9. The CDR3 is 15 amino acids. The CDR3 sequence: CASSLAGQGTFPLHF. The DNA of the CDR3 is TGTGCCAGCAGTTTAGCGGGACAGGGTACGTTCCCCCTCCACTTT.

The gene calls are TRBV7-2 and TRBJ2-7, with 7 bases that match TRBD2. Trimming cost V 3 bases and J 0 bases; bases outside gene matches: 5. There are 15 residues in the CDR3. Germline lookup yields CDR1 SGHTA and CDR2 FQGNSA. The CDR3 region has the DNA TGTGCCAGCAGCTTGAGCGGGGCTAGCTCCTACGAGCAGTACTTC. Residues: CASSLSGASSYEQYF.

This chain joins TRBV5-1 and TRBJ1-4, with 7 bases fitting TRBD1. Germline CDR1 and CDR2: SGHRS and YFSETQ. The J segment lost 5 bases and the V segment lost 0 bases, leaving 4 bases of the junction unmatched. The CDR3 spans 15 residues. The CDR3 loop is CASSLETGWNEKLFF. Here the CDR3 DNA reads TGCGCCAGCAGCTTGGAGACAGGGTGGAATGAAAAACTGTTTTTT. The full variable domain, completed using reference TRBV5-1 and TRBJ1-4, is KAGVTQTPRYLIKTRGQQVTLSCSPISGHRSVSWYQQTPGQGLQFLFEYFSETQRNKGNFPGRFSGRQFSNSRSEMNVSTLELGDSALYLCASSLETGWNEKLFFGSGTQLSVL.

V and J are TRBV5-1 and TRBJ2-3; 7 nucleotides agree with TRBD1. CDR3 length: 14 residues. V shed 4 bases, J shed 4 bases, and the junction held 6 bases outside the gene matches. Germline CDR1 is SGHRS and CDR2 is YFSETQ. The CDR3: CASSEGGASDTQYF. Written as DNA, the CDR3 is TGCGCCAGCAGCGAAGGGGGCGCATCAGATACGCAGTATTTT.

V gene TRBV7-2 combines with J gene TRBJ1-1; D is unclear. Germline CDR1 SGHTA, CDR2 FQGNSA. Trimming took off 2 bases at V and 1 base at J, with 5 bases between the two ends. The CDR3 length is 13 residues. In nucleotides, the CDR3 is TGTGCCAGCAGCTTATCCTCGAACACTGAAGCTTTCTTT. Encoded protein: CASSLSSNTEAFF.

V usage is TRBV20-1 and J usage is TRBJ1-2; D unclear. Germline V gene sequence: CDR1 DFQATT, CDR2 SNEGSKA (reference sequence). Deletions cut 0 bases from V and 13 bases from J, with 12 bases between. The CDR3 has 11 residues. The chain's CDR3 is CSARDSPGSTF. The CDR3 DNA reads TGCAGTGCTAGAGATTCCCCGGGTAGCACCTTC.

The chain couples TRBV10-1 to TRBJ2-1; the match to TRBD2 covers 7 bases. The CDR3 consists of 13 residues. Germline V lookup: CDR1 WNHNN, CDR2 SYGVQD (reference sequence). V shed 6 bases and J 7 bases; nucleotides not matched to a gene: 6. In nucleotides, the CDR3 is TGCGCCAGCAGCGGACTAGGGAGGAATGAGCAGTTCTTC. Translation gives CASSGLGRNEQFF.